One sample yielded the 24 T cell receptor beta chains listed below, sequenced in a study of blood T cell repertoires in COVID-19. TCRdb's table, derived via immunoSEQ multiplex PCR, lists solely in-frame clones and lacks some. The repertoire holds 250,000 to 350,000 clones, with around 90% as singletons. Sequences were obtained from peripheral blood. Receptors originate from a woman aged 45-60 years with COVID-19, enrolled during active disease.

J is TRBJ1-1 and V is TRBV7-2; D unclear. Germline-derived CDR1 and CDR2 are SGHTA and FQGNSA. The CDR3 has 15 amino acids. V was clipped by 2 bases and J by 5 bases, with 15 bases between them. The CDR3 sequence: CASSLSSEVRTEAFF. In nucleotides, the CDR3 is TGTGCCAGCAGCTTATCCTCTGAGGTGCGGACTGAAGCTTTCTTT.

V gene TRBV10-3 combines with J gene TRBJ2-7; TRBD2 is a possible D gene (5 bases). Germline values: CDR1 ENHRY, CDR2 SYGVKD. This CDR3 region has 13 residues. V was pared by 6 bases and J by 0 bases, with 9 bases between. Written as DNA, the CDR3 is TGTGCCATCAGCGAAGGGAGCTCCTACGAGCAGTACTTC. This encodes CAISEGSSYEQYF.

The chain carries TRBV30 and TRBJ2-2; 10 bases line up with TRBD1. From germline, CDR1 is GTSNPN and CDR2 SVGIG (reference sequence). The trim removed 1 base at V and 5 bases at J, leaving 4 bases unmatched. CDR3 size: 15 residues. The CDR3 DNA is TGTGCCTGGAGTGCCGGGACAGGGGTTACCGGGGAGCTGTTTTTT. Its translation: CAWSAGTGVTGELFF.

CDR3 protein: CASSQDHATDLNTEAFF. CDR3 in DNA: TGCGCCAGCAGCCAAGACCACGCGACAGACCTGAACACTGAAGCTTTCTTT. The J gene is TRBJ1-1, the V gene TRBV4-3, with a tentative D call TRBD1 (5 bases). CDR1 LGHNA and CDR2 YSLEER come from the germline V gene. Trimming removed 0 bases at V and 0 bases at J, with 14 bases between. This CDR3 has 17 residues.

This sequence joins TRBV24-1 and TRBJ1-5, with D perhaps matching TRBD1 (5 bases). This CDR3 contains 13 residues. V lost 5 bases to trimming and J lost 4 bases, with 8 bases between them. The germline V gene encodes CDR1 KGHDR and CDR2 SFDVKD. The CDR3 DNA is TGTGCCACCAGTGCACAGGAAAATCAGCCCCAGCATTTT. This encodes CATSAQENQPQHF.

This chain joins TRBV4-2 and TRBJ2-3; D gene unclear. The germline V gene encodes CDR1 LGHNA and CDR2 YNFKEQ. The CDR3 is 13 amino acids. V lost 3 bases, J lost 4 bases, and 8 bases lay in between. The CDR3 protein is CASSQRSADTQYF. The CDR3 DNA is TGTGCCAGCAGCCAGCGGTCGGCAGATACGCAGTATTTT.

J is TRBJ2-5 and V is TRBV11-3; 7 nucleotides agree with TRBD1. CDR1 is SGHNT and CDR2 is YENEEA in the germline V gene. CDR3 length: 16 amino acids. The V and J ends lost 6 bases and 1 base, in that order; junction bases with no gene match: 11. The CDR3, as DNA: TGTGCCAGCAGATTATTGGACAGGCCGTCCCAAGAGACCCAGTACTTC. The encoded protein is CASRLLDRPSQETQYF.

This clone was seen a single time. DNA for the CDR3: TGCGCCAGCAGCTGGGGGGATTTGGACACCGGGGAGCTGTTTTTT. Translation gives CASSWGDLDTGELFF. The chain combines TRBV5-1 with TRBJ2-2; possibly TRBD2 for D (6 bases). This CDR3 region has 15 residues. Germline CDR1 is SGHRS and CDR2 is YFSETQ. Trimming took 3 bases from V and 3 from J, leaving 12 bases between them.

The chain recombines TRBV9 with TRBJ1-2, with D unresolved. The CDR3 totals 13 residues. Trimming removed 0 bases from V and 2 bases from J, with 5 bases in between. CDR1 is SGDLS and CDR2 is YYNGEE in the germline V gene. The chain's CDR3 is CASSVAGNYGYTF. CDR3 DNA: TGTGCCAGCAGCGTAGCGGGGAACTATGGCTACACCTTC.

This clone was seen more than once but under ten times. This chain links TRBV3-1 (or the pseudogene TRBV3-2) with TRBJ1-1; a possible D gene is TRBD1 (5 bases). This CDR3 has 14 amino acids. Trimming pared 6 bases from V and 4 bases from J, leaving 15 bases between. Germline assignment: CDR1 LGHDT and CDR2 YNNKEL (reference sequence). CDR3 DNA sequence: TGTGCCAGCAGTCAAAATCAGGGTTTCACTGAAGCTTTCTTT. Translation: CASSQNQGFTEAFF.

This chain joins TRBV2 and TRBJ2-1; 8 bases align to TRBD1. This CDR3 contains 13 residues. Germline V lookup: CDR1 SNHLY, CDR2 FYNNEI. The V segment lost 3 bases and the J segment 8 bases; nucleotides outside the gene matches: 3. The CDR3 DNA is TGTGCCAGCAGTGATGACAGGGGCTATGAGCAGTTCTTC. Amino acids: CASSDDRGYEQFF.

The chain is built from TRBV7-2 and TRBJ2-1; no reliable D call. Trimming pared 3 bases from V and 12 bases from J, leaving 15 bases between. The CDR3 loop spans 13 amino acids. Germline V lookup: CDR1 SGHTA, CDR2 FQGNSA. The CDR3 protein is CASSFPRLVTQFF. CDR3 nucleotide sequence: TGTGCCAGCAGCTTCCCCCGACTGGTTACGCAGTTCTTC. Full variable domain (rest looked up from reference TRBV7-2 and TRBJ2-1): GAGVSQSPSNKVTEKGKDVELRCDPISGHTALYWYRQSLGQGLEFLIYFQGNSAPDKSGLPSDRFSAERTGGSVSTLTIQRTQQEDSAVYLCASSFPRLVTQFFGPGTRLTVL.

V is TRBV11-2 and J is TRBJ2-1; TRBD2 matches at 10 bases. The trim removed 6 bases at V and 0 bases at J, leaving 2 bases unmatched. The germline V gene has CDR1 SGHAT and CDR2 FQNNGV. The CDR3 sequence is 15 residues long. This CDR3 reads CASSPSGSSYNEQFF. The CDR3 DNA sequence: TGTGCCAGCAGTCCTAGCGGGAGCTCCTACAATGAGCAGTTCTTC.

This chain uses TRBV12-5 with TRBJ1-4; D is undetermined. V was pared by 4 bases and J by 0 bases, with 15 bases between. The germline CDR1 and CDR2 sequences are LGHNT and FRNRAP. The CDR3 is made up of 17 amino acids. The CDR3 loop reads CASGSQAPPATNEKLFF. The CDR3 nucleotides are TGTGCTAGTGGTTCGCAGGCACCGCCCGCAACTAATGAAAAACTGTTTTTT.

The CDR3 nucleotides read TGCGCCAGCAGCACGGGACAGGGGGTGACAGAATCTGAAGCTTTCTTT. The encoded protein is CASSTGQGVTESEAFF. V is TRBV5-1 and J is TRBJ1-1; 11 bases line up with TRBD1. Unmatched junction bases numbered 11, after V lost 4 bases and J lost 6 bases. Per germline, CDR1 SGHRS and CDR2 YFSETQ. CDR3 length: 16 residues.

The chain recombines TRBV5-6 with TRBJ1-2, with TRBD1 identical over 7 bases. The J segment lost 1 base and the V segment lost 4 bases, leaving 7 bases of the junction unmatched. Germline V gives CDR1 SGHDT, CDR2 YYEEEE. CDR3 length: 15 residues. Here the CDR3 DNA reads TGTGCCAGCAGCATCCGGGACAGAAATAACTATGGCTACACCTTC. Protein product: CASSIRDRNNYGYTF.

This chain links TRBV27 with TRBJ2-7, with 7 bases lining up with TRBD1. V lost 6 bases, J lost 0 bases, and 5 bases stayed unmatched. There are 14 residues in the CDR3. Germline V CDR1 and CDR2: MNHEY, SMNVEV (reference sequence). The CDR3 DNA sequence: TGTGCCAGCAGGTGGACAGGAGGCTCCTACGAGCAGTACTTC. Translating gives CASRWTGGSYEQYF.

CDR3 loop: CASSTGFGDGYTF. In nucleotides, the CDR3 is TGTGCCAGCAGTACCGGATTCGGGGATGGCTACACCTTC. The chain is built from TRBV6-5 and TRBJ1-2, with D unresolved. The V and J ends lost 5 bases and 6 bases respectively, with 13 bases between them. The CDR3 contains 13 residues. In germline, CDR1 is MNHEY, CDR2 SVGAGI.

V gene TRBV4-2 combines with J gene TRBJ2-5, with D maybe TRBD2 (5 bases). CDR1 LGHNA and CDR2 YNFKEQ come from the germline V gene. The CDR3 sequence is 15 residues long. V dropped 4 bases and J dropped 1 base, with 13 bases sitting between them. CDR3 region: CASSRAPGVQETQYF. CDR3 nucleotide sequence: TGTGCCAGCAGCCGAGCCCCCGGGGTCCAAGAGACCCAGTACTTC.

The chain carries TRBV11-2 and TRBJ1-2; TRBD1 is a possible D gene (5 bases). The CDR3 has 15 amino acids. The germline CDR1 and CDR2 sequences are SGHAT and FQNNGV. The V and J ends lost 2 bases and 10 bases respectively, with 20 bases between them. The DNA of the CDR3 is TGTGCCAGCAGCTTATACCCAGCGATCCAGGGCCCCTACACCTTC. Its translation is CASSLYPAIQGPYTF.

The rearrangement joins TRBV10-3 to TRBJ1-6; the match to TRBD1 covers 7 bases. Germline CDR1 ENHRY, CDR2 SYGVKD. The ends lost 6 bases at V and 7 bases at J; junction bases unmatched: 3. The CDR3 runs 13 residues. This chain's CDR3 is CAISGTANSPLHF. The DNA of the CDR3 is TGTGCCATCAGCGGGACAGCCAATTCACCCCTCCACTTT.

V is TRBV6-6 and J is TRBJ2-6; 10 nucleotides align to TRBD1. Per germline, CDR1 MNHNY and CDR2 SVGAGI (reference sequence). V lost 7 bases and J lost 3; bases outside the gene matches: 12. The CDR3 has 18 residues. The CDR3 DNA reads TGTGCCAGCAATCGGGGGACAGGGGCCACTTATGGGGCCAACGTCCTGACTTTC. Translation gives CASNRGTGATYGANVLTF.

The V gene is TRBV6-5, the J gene TRBJ1-1, with 7 bases aligning to TRBD1. The germline V gene encodes CDR1 MNHEY and CDR2 SVGAGI. J lost 3 bases, V lost 6 bases, and 10 bases had no gene match. The CDR3 has 15 residues. The CDR3 spells CASRLDRDPYTEAFF. In nucleotides, the CDR3 is TGTGCCAGCAGACTAGACAGGGATCCGTACACTGAAGCTTTCTTT.

This chain joins TRBV7-2 and TRBJ2-1; maybe TRBD2 (6 bases). Germline lookup yields CDR1 SGHTA and CDR2 FQGNSA. The CDR3 has 13 residues. V gave up 3 bases and J gave up 8 bases, with 11 bases separating them. The CDR3 DNA reads as TGTGCCAGCAGCTTGACTAGAGTCCATGAGCAGTTCTTC. Amino acids: CASSLTRVHEQFF.